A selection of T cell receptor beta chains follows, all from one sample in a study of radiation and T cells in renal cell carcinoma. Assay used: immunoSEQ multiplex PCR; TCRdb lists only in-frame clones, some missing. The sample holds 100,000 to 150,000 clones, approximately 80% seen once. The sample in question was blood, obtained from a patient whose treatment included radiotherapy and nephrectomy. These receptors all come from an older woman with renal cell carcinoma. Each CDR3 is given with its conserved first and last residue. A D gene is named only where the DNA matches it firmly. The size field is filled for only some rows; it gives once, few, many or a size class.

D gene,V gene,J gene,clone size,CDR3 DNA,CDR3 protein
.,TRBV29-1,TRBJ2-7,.,TGCAGCGTTGTAGGGGCTTCCTACGAGCAGTACTTC,CSVVGASYEQYF
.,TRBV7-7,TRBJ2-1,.,TGTGCTAGCAGCGCCAGCATCAGCCCGAGCAATTACAATGAGCAGTTCTTC,CASSASISPSNYNEQFF
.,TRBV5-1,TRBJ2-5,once,TGCGCCAGCAGCTTGAATCCCGGCGGCGATCAAGAGACCCAGTACTTC,CASSLNPGGDQETQYF
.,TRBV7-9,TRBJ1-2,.,TGTGCCAGCAGCCCCCGGTGGGGGGACTATGGCTACACCTTC,CASSPRWGDYGYTF
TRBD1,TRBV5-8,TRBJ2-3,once,TGTGCCAGCAGCCTAGGGACAGGGAGGAGGACAGATACGCAGTATTTT,CASSLGTGRRTDTQYF
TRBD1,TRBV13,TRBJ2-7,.,TGTGCCAGCAGCGGGGGAGGGACAGGGCCGCAATACGAGCAGTACTTC,CASSGGGTGPQYEQYF
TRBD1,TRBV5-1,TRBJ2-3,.,TGCGCCAGCAGCTGGACAGGTAGCACAGATACGCAGTATTTT,CASSWTGSTDTQYF
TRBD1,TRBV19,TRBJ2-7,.,TGTGCCAGTAGTATCTCGGGACAGGGAACCTACGAGCAGTACTTC,CASSISGQGTYEQYF
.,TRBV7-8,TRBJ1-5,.,TGTGCCAGCAGCTCGTGGACGGAATCCAATCAGCCCCAGCATTTT,CASSSWTESNQPQHF
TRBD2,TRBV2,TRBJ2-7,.,TGTGCCAGCAGTGAAGCCTGGGCTAGCGGGAGTAGCTACGAGCAGTACTTC,CASSEAWASGSSYEQYF
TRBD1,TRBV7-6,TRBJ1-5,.,TGTGCCAGCAGCCCTTTCGGACAGGGGGCTAATGGCAATCAGCCCCAGCATTTT,CASSPFGQGANGNQPQHF
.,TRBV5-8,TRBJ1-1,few,TGTGCCAGTAAGAAGGGGGGCCGGAACACTGAAGCTTTCTTT,CASKKGGRNTEAFF
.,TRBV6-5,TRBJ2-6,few,TGTGCCAGCAGTCGTTCCTCTGGGGCCAACGTCCTGACTTTC,CASSRSSGANVLTF
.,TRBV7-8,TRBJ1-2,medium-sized,TGTGCCAGCAGCCTCAGATCGCCCTGGGAACAGGACATCCGCTATGGCTACACCTTC,CASSLRSPWEQDIRYGYTF
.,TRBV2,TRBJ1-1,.,TGTGCCAGCAGTGATTGGACGTTTGAAGCTTTCTTT,CASSDWTFEAFF
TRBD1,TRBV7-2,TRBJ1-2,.,TGTGCCAGCAGCTTTGGGACAGGGAGAGACTATGGCTACACCTTC,CASSFGTGRDYGYTF
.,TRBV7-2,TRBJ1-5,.,TGTGCCAGCAGCTTAGTAGGAAAACAGGGCGGTCAGCCCCAGCATTTT,CASSLVGKQGGQPQHF
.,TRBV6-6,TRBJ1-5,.,TGTGCCAGCAGTTCGTCAGGGGTCCGCAATCAGCCCCAGCATTTT,CASSSSGVRNQPQHF
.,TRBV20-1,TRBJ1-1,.,TGCAGTACCCAGGGTAACACTGAAGCTTTCTTT,CSTQGNTEAFF
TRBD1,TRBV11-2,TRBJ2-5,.,TGTGCCAGCAGCTTAGGGACAGGGGGCTGGGAGACCCAGTACTTC,CASSLGTGGWETQYF
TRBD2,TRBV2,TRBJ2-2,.,TGTGCCAGCAGGGGAGGGACGGTGAACACCGGGGAGCTGTTTTTT,CASRGGTVNTGELFF
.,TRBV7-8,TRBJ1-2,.,TGTGCCAGCAGCTTGAATGATCACAGGGCTGGCTACACCTTC,CASSLNDHRAGYTF
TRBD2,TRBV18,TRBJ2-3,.,TGTGCCAGCTCTCCCCGGAGTAGCGGGATGTTCACAGATACGCAGTATTTT,CASSPRSSGMFTDTQYF
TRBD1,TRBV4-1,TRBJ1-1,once,TGCGCCAGCAGCCTCTCCGGGACAGGGGTCGACTATGGAGCTTTCTTT,CASSLSGTGVDYGAFF
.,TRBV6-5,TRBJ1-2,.,TGTGCCAGCAGTTCCTTGTACTATGGCTACACCTTC,CASSSLYYGYTF
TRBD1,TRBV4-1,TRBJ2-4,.,TGCGCCAGCAGCCAAACAGGGGTCAGCATTCAGTACTTC,CASSQTGVSIQYF
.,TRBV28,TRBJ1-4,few,TGTGCCAGCAGCCAAGGACGGAAACGGGAAAAACTGTTTTTT,CASSQGRKREKLFF
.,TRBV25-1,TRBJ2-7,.,TGTGCCAGCAGTGAAAGTAGGGCAGGGACACCCTACGAGCAGTACTTC,CASSESRAGTPYEQYF
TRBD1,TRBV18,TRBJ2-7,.,TGTGCCAGCTCACCACCGTTTGCAGGGGGCGTCGAGCAGTACTTC,CASSPPFAGGVEQYF
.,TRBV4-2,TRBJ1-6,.,TGTGCCAGCAGCCACCGCTCAGCGGGGGGGAATAACCTGTATAATTCACCCCTCCACTTT,CASSHRSAGGNNLYNSPLHF
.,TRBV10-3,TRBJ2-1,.,TGTGCCATCAGTGACGAGGACGTTGACAATGAGCAGTTCTTC,CAISDEDVDNEQFF
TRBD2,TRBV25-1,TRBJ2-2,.,TGTGCCAGCCGGAGGTCCCTAGCGGGGGGAACCGGGGAGCTGTTTTTT,CASRRSLAGGTGELFF
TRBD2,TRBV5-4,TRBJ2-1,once,TGTGCCAGCAGCTTGAGACTAGCGGGTGACAATGAGCAGTTCTTC,CASSLRLAGDNEQFF
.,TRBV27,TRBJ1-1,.,TGTGCCACCCTTGGGGGGAAGGCTGAAGCTTTCTTT,CATLGGKAEAFF
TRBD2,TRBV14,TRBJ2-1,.,TGTGCCAGCAGCCAACGGGAGGGCCACTACAATGAGCAGTTCTTC,CASSQREGHYNEQFF
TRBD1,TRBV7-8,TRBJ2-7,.,TGTGCCAGCAGCTTAACAGGGACAGGTTCCTACGAGCAGTACTTC,CASSLTGTGSYEQYF
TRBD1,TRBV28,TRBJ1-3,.,TGTGCCAGCAGTGGTGACAGGGGGCTTGGAAACACCATATATTTT,CASSGDRGLGNTIYF
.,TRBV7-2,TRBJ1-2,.,TGTGCCAGCAGCACTTATGGTCTCTATGGCTACACCTTC,CASSTYGLYGYTF
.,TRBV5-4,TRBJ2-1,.,TGTGCCAGCAGCCCGTTTTTTGGCATAGCCTACAATGAGCAGTTCTTC,CASSPFFGIAYNEQFF
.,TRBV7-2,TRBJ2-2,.,TGTGCCAGCAGCCCAGCACAGGGAATAAGGACCGGGGAGCTGTTTTTT,CASSPAQGIRTGELFF